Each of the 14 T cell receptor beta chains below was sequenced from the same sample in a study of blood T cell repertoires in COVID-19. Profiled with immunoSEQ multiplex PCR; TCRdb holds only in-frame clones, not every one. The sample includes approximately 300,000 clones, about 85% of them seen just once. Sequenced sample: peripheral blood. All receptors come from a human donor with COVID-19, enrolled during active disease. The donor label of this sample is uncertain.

The CDR3 protein is CASTISSGGTEKLFF. In DNA, the CDR3 is TGTGCCAGCACCATTTCGTCAGGGGGCACTGAAAAACTGTTTTTT. The genes are TRBV28 and TRBJ1-4; 8 nucleotides align to TRBD1. V trimming: 7 bases; J trimming: 7 bases; junction bases outside the gene matches: 11. The CDR3 spans 15 residues. The germline V gene has CDR1 MDHEN and CDR2 SYDVKM.

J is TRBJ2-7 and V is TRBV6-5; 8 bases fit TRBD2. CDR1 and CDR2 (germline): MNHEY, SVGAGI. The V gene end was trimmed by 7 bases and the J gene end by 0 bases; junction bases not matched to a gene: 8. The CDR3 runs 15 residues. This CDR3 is CASTRNSGVSYEQYF. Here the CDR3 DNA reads TGTGCCAGCACCAGAAATAGCGGGGTCTCCTACGAGCAGTACTTC.

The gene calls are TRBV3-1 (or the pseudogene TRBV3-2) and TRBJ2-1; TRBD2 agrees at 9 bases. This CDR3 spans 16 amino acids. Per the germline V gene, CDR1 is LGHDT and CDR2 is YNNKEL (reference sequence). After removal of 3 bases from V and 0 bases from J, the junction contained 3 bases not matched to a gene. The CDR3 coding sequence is TGTGCCAGCAGCCATGGTAGCGGGAGCTCCTACAATGAGCAGTTCTTC. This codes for CASSHGSGSSYNEQFF.

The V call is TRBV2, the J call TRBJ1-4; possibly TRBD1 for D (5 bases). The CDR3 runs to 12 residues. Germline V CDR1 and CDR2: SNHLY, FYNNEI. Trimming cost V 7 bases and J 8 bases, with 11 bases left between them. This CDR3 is CASNTGDEKLFF. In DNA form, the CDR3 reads TGTGCCAGCAACACGGGGGACGAAAAACTGTTTTTT.

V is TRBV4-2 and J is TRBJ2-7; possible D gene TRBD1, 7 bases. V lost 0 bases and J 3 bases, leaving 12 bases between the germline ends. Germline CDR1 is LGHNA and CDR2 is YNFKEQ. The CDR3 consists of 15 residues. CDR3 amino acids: CASSQEQGEDYEQYF. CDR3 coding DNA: TGTGCCAGCAGCCAAGAGCAGGGGGAGGACTACGAGCAGTACTTC.

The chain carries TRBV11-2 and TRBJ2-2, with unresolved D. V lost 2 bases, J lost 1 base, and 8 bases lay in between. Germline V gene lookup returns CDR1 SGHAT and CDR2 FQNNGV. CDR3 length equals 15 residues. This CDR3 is CASSLSWQNTGELFF. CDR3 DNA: TGTGCCAGCAGCTTAAGTTGGCAGAACACCGGGGAGCTGTTTTTT.

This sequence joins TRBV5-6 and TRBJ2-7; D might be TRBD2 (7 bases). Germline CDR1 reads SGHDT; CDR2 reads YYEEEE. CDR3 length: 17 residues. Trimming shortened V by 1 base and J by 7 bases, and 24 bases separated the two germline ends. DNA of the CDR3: TGTGCCAGCAGCTTGTGGCCCTCGGGGGGCGGCCGGTTAGAGCAGTACTTC. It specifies CASSLWPSGGGRLEQYF.

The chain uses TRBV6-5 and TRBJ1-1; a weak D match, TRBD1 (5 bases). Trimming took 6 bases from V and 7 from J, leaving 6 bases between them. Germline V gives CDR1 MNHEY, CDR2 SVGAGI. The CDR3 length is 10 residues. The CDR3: CASRQVEAFF. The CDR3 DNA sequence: TGTGCCAGCAGACAGGTTGAAGCTTTCTTT.

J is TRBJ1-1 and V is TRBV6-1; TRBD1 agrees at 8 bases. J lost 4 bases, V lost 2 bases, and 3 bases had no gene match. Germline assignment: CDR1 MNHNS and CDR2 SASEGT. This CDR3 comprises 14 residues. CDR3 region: CASSENRGATEAFF. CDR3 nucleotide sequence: TGTGCCAGCAGTGAAAACAGGGGGGCCACTGAAGCTTTCTTT.

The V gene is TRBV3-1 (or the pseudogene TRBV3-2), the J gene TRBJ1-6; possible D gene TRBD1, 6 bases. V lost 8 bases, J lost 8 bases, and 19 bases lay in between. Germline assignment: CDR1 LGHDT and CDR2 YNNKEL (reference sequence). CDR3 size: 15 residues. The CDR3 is CASQTGSNPDSPLHF. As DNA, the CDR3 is TGTGCCAGCCAGACAGGCTCGAATCCTGATTCACCCCTCCACTTT.

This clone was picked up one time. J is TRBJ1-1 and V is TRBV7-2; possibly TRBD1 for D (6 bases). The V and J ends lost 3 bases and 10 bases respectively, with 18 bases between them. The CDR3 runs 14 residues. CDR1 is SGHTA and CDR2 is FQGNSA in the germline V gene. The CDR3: CASSFLPETGRAFF. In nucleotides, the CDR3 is TGTGCCAGCAGCTTTCTCCCCGAGACAGGTCGAGCTTTCTTT.

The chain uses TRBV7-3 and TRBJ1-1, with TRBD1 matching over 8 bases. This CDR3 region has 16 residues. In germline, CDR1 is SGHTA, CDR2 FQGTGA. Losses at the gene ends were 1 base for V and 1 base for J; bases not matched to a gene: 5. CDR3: CASSLNPGGSNTEAFF. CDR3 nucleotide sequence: TGTGCCAGCAGCTTAAACCCAGGGGGCTCGAACACTGAAGCTTTCTTT.

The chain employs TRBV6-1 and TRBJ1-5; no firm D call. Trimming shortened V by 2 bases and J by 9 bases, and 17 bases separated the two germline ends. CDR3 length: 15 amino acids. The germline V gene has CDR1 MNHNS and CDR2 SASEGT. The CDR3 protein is CASSEQQGGNGPQHF. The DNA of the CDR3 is TGTGCCAGCAGTGAACAACAAGGCGGAAATGGGCCCCAGCATTTT.

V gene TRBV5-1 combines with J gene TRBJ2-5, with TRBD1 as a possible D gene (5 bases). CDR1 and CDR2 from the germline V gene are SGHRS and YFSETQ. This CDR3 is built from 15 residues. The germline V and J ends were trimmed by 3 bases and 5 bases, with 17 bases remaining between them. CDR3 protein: CASSWGPGSVETQYF. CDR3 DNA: TGCGCCAGCAGCTGGGGCCCTGGTTCGGTCGAGACCCAGTACTTC.